This TCR beta chain is drawn from a study of T cell responses to AZD1222 COVID-19 vaccine. Germline V lookup: CDR1 KGHSH, CDR2 LQKENI. The V gene end was trimmed by 2 bases and the J gene end by 8 bases; junction bases not matched to a gene: 5. The CDR3 is 13 amino acids. The data were produced by immunoSEQ multiplex PCR, yet TCRdb's version contains in-frame clones alone and is incomplete. The sample holds 95,000 to 150,000 clones, around 82% seen once. The origin of this receptor is an adult in good health. The specimen was peripheral blood, collected on day 0 of AZD1222 vaccination. The chain couples TRBV18 to TRBJ1-2; the match to TRBD1 covers 7 bases. CDR3: CASSPGDSRGYTF. DNA of the CDR3: TGTGCCAGCTCACCAGGGGACAGCAGGGGCTACACCTTC.